This T cell receptor (beta chain) was sequenced during a study of blood T cells in healthy people across ages. Whole-study results and caveats: Both higher diversity and more naive CD4+ cells marked long-lived donors when set against aged donors.

As to this clonotype: The antigen remains undetermined. The junction departs from germline at one end; a sequencing error may be responsible.

A second roughly 7 to 11 cycle PCR used barcoded and J-beta primers. TCRdb reprocessed the 5' RACE reads via MiXCR and lists one record per CDR3 protein. The sample consists of just under 900,000 distinct CDR3 sequences, 25% to 35% of them appearing once. Germline V CDR1 and CDR2: LNHNV, YYDKDF (reference sequence). This CDR3 region has 15 residues. V and J are TRBV15 and TRBJ2-1; D remains unclear. The specimen sequenced was blood. The TCR originated in a woman aged 80 or older in good health. The CDR3 protein is CATSRAGTTYTEQFF. CDR3 bases: TGTGCCACCAGCAGAGCGGGTACTACATACACTGAGCAGTTCTTC.